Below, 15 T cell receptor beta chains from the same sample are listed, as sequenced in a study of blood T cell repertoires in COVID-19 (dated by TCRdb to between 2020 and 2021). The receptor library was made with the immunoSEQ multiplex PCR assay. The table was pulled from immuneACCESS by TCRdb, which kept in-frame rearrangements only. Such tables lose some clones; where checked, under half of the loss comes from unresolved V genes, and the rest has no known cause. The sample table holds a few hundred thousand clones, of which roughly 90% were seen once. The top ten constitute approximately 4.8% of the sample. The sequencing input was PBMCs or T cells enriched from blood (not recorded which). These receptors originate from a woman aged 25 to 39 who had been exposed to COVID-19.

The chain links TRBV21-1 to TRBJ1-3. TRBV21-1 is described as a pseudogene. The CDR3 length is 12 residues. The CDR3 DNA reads TGTGCCGGCCAAAGGTGCGGAAACAACATATATTTT. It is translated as CAGQRCGNNIYF.

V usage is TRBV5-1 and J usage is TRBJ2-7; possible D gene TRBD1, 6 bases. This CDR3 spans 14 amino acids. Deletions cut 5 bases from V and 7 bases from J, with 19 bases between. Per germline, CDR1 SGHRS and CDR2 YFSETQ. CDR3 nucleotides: TGCGCCAGCAGTCTGTCACAGGGTAGCTTAGAGCAGTACTTC. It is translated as CASSLSQGSLEQYF.

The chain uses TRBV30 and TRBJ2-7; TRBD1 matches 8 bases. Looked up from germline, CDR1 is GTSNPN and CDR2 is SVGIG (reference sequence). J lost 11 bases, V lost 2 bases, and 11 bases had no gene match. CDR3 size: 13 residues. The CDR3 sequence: CAWSIREDRAKYF. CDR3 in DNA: TGTGCCTGGAGTATACGAGAGGACAGGGCGAAGTACTTC.

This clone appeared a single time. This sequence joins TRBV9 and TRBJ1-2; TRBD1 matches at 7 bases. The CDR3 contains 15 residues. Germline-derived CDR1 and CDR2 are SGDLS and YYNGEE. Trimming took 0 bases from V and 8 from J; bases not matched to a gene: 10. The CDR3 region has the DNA TGTGCCAGCAGCGTAGCCCCAGGGGGATTGAGAGGCTACACCTTC. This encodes CASSVAPGGLRGYTF.

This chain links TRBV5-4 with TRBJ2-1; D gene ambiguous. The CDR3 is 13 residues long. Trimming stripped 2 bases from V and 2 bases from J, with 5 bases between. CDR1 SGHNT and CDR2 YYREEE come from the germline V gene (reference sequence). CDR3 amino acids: CASSFGPYNEQFF. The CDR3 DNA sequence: TGTGCCAGCAGCTTTGGGCCCTACAATGAGCAGTTCTTC. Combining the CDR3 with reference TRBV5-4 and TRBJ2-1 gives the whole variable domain ETGVTQSPTHLIKTRGQQVTLRCSSQSGHNTVSWYQQALGQGPQFIFQYYREEENGRGNFPPRFSGLQFPNYSSELNVNALELDDSALYLCASSFGPYNEQFFGPGTRLTVL.

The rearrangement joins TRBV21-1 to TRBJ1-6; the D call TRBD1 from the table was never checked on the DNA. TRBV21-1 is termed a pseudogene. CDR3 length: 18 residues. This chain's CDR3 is CASSKARPNGDRNSPLHF. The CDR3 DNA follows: TGTGCCAGCAGCAAAGCTCGGCCTAACGGGGACAGAAATTCACCCCTCCACTTT.

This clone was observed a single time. The CDR3 is CASSGQGAWGNTIYF. The CDR3 bases are TGTGCCAGCAGCGGACAGGGGGCTTGGGGAAACACCATATATTTT. V and J are TRBV28 and TRBJ1-3, with TRBD1 matching over 11 bases. J was trimmed by 4 bases and V by 6 bases; bases with no gene match: 5. Germline-derived CDR1 and CDR2 are MDHEN and SYDVKM. This CDR3 contains 15 residues.

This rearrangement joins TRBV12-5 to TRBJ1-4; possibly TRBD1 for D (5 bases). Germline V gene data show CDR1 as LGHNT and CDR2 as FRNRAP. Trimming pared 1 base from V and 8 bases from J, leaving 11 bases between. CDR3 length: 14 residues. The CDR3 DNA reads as TGTGCTAGTGGTTTGGGGCAGGGTGGGGAAAAACTGTTTTTT. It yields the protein CASGLGQGGEKLFF. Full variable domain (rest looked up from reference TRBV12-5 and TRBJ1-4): DARVTQTPRHKVTEMGQEVTMRCQPILGHNTVFWYRQTMMQGLELLAYFRNRAPLDDSGMPKDRFSAEMPDATLATLKIQPSEPRDSAVYFCASGLGQGGEKLFFGSGTQLSVL.

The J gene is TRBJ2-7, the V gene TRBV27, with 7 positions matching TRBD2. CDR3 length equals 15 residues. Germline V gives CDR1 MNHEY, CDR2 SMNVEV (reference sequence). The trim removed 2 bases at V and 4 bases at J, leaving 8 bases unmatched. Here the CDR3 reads CASSLKDRAGYEQYF. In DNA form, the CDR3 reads TGTGCCAGCAGTTTAAAGGACCGAGCGGGGTACGAGCAGTACTTC.

CDR3 sequence (DNA): TGCGCCAGCAGGCCTGGGACAGCAAATGAAAAACTGTTTTTT. It codes for CASRPGTANEKLFF. The rearrangement joins TRBV4-1 to TRBJ1-4; 7 bases map to TRBD1. Trimming took 6 bases from V and 5 from J; bases not matched to a gene: 6. CDR3 length: 14 residues. Germline CDR1 MGHRA, CDR2 YSYEKL.

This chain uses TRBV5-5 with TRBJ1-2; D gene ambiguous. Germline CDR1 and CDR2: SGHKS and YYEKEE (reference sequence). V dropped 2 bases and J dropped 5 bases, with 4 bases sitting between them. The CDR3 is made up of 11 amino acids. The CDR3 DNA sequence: TGTGCCAGCAGCTTCCTATATGGCTACACCTTC. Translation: CASSFLYGYTF.

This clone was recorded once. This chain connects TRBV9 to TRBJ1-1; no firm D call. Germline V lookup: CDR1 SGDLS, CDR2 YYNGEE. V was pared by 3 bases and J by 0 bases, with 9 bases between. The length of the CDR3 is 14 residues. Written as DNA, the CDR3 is TGTGCCAGCAGCGGTCCAGGCATGAACACTGAAGCTTTCTTT. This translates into CASSGPGMNTEAFF.

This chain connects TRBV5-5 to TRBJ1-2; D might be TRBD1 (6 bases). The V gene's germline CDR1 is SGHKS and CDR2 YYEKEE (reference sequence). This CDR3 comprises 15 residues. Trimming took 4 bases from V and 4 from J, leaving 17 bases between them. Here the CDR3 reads CASSPGGASGYGYTF. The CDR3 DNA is TGTGCCAGCAGCCCCGGGGGGGCATCGGGCTATGGCTACACCTTC.

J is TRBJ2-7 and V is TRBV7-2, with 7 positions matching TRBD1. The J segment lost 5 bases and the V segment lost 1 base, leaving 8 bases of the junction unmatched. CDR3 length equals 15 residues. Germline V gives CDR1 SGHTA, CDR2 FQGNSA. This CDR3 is CASSLGGRGSDEQYF. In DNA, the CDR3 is TGTGCCAGCAGCTTAGGGGGCAGGGGGAGCGACGAGCAGTACTTC. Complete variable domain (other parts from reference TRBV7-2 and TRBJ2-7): GAGVSQSPSNKVTEKGKDVELRCDPISGHTALYWYRQSLGQGLEFLIYFQGNSAPDKSGLPSDRFSAERTGGSVSTLTIQRTQQEDSAVYLCASSLGGRGSDEQYFGPGTRLTVT.

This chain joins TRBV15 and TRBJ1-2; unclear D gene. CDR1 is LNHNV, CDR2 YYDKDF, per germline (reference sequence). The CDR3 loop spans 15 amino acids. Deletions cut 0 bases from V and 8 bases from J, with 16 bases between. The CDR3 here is CATSRDLEGVRGYTF. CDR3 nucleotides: TGTGCCACCAGCAGAGATCTCGAGGGCGTGCGGGGCTACACCTTC.